This note documents a single T cell receptor (beta chain) sequence. Its target is not known. Cells were sorted as HLA-DR+CD14-CD3+CD4+CD25low/- from PBMCs. Looked up from germline, CDR1 is LNHDA and CDR2 is SQIVND (reference sequence). This CDR3 spans 13 amino acids. V was clipped by 3 bases and J by 6 bases, with 11 bases between them. The sample is drawn from a study of circulating and synovial CD4+ cells in juvenile arthritis. Some clones are missing from TCRdb's copy, which holds only in-frame ones; the method was immunoSEQ multiplex PCR. The sample consists of approximately 2,000 clones, 91% of them appearing once. Findings and caveats of the study: Traditional Vbeta family usage analysis missed the pathogenic-like versus bulk difference.

The TCR comes from a human donor with juvenile idiopathic arthritis. The chain joins TRBV19 to TRBJ1-2; D not resolved. The source material was HLA-DR+ CD4+ T cells from blood. Stated subset: circulating pathogenic-like lymphocytes, sorted as HLA-DR+CD14-CD3+CD4+CD25low/- blood T cells. CDR3 DNA: TGTGCCAGTAGTATCCCACAGTACCATGGCTACACCTTC. Protein product: CASSIPQYHGYTF.